This T cell receptor beta chain came from a study of neurological immune-mediated disorders. General study findings and limits: One related-CDR3 cluster, identified by phylogenetic grouping, held the repertoires of 18 of 34 multiple sclerosis patients and was a possible signature.

At least ten counts were recorded for this clonotype. The antigen is unknown. One entry per CDR3 protein results from TCRdb running MiXCR on the 5' RACE reads. The sample has 55,000 to 75,000 distinct CDR3 sequences; around 5% are singletons. The origin of this receptor is a woman aged 25 to 39 with multiple sclerosis. Sequencing was performed on PBMCs.

CDR3 bases: TGTGCCAGCAGCCAAGATCGTCCAGGGGCGAGTTGGAACACCGGGGAGCTGTTTTTT. Protein sequence: CASSQDRPGASWNTGELFF. The rearrangement joins TRBV3-1 to TRBJ2-2; D possibly corresponds to TRBD1 (6 bases). The CDR3 covers 19 residues. Germline V gene data show CDR1 as LGHDT and CDR2 as YNNKEL (reference sequence). V was shortened by 0 bases and J by 1 base, with 18 bases between the two germline ends.